The 11 T cell receptor beta chains listed next were all sequenced from one sample in a study of blood T cells in healthy people across ages. It was with a sample-barcoded 5' primer and a J-beta primer mix that a second PCR of roughly 7 to 12 cycles was run. TCRdb re-called the 5' RACE reads through MiXCR, storing one row per CDR3 protein. The profile shows 1.5 million to 2 million distinct CDR3 sequences, 49% of them singletons. Specimen: blood. The receptors were sampled from a woman aged 40 to 55 in good health.

The chain recombines TRBV11-2 with TRBJ2-1; TRBD2 matches at 8 bases. The CDR3 has 15 residues. Germline CDR1 reads SGHAT; CDR2 reads FQNNGV. V gave up 11 bases and J gave up 9 bases; unmatched junction bases: 18. The CDR3 loop is CAGGPIAGLDSEQFF. The CDR3 DNA reads TGTGCCGGCGGCCCGATAGCGGGGTTAGATAGTGAGCAGTTCTTC.

V gene TRBV6-6 combines with J gene TRBJ1-2; a weak D match, TRBD1 (5 bases). Germline V gene lookup returns CDR1 MNHNY and CDR2 SVGAGI (reference sequence). The V end was cut by 4 bases, the J end by 8 bases, with 20 bases between. The CDR3 is made up of 15 amino acids. The CDR3 DNA is TGTGCCAGCAGTTCCGGGACTTCCCCGTTGGGGGGCTACACCTTC. This translates into CASSSGTSPLGGYTF.

The V and J genes are TRBV6-1 and TRBJ2-1; possibly TRBD2 for D (6 bases). In germline, CDR1 is MNHNS, CDR2 SASEGT. V gave up 6 bases and J gave up 15 bases, with 18 bases separating them. The CDR3 sequence is 12 residues long. The CDR3 here is CASRSGSGLGFF. The CDR3 bases are TGTGCCAGCAGATCGGGATCGGGACTTGGGTTCTTC.

This clonotype was found once. The J gene is TRBJ2-5, the V gene TRBV6-1; D is possibly TRBD1 (5 bases). The assigned J gene may be wrong: the sequence end matches TRBJ2-7 better. This CDR3 is 13 amino acids long. The germline V gene encodes CDR1 MNHNS and CDR2 SASEGT. The DNA of the CDR3 is TGTGCCAGCACTGGGCCTGGGGCTTACGAGCAGTACTTC. It translates to CASTGPGAYEQYF.

The gene calls are TRBV7-2 and TRBJ1-2; TRBD1 matches at 7 bases. CDR1 and CDR2 (germline): SGHTA, FQGNSA. The ends lost 1 base at V and 3 bases at J; junction bases unmatched: 8. The CDR3 is 16 residues long. The CDR3 DNA sequence: TGTGCCAGCAGCTTAGTTGGGCAGGGGGTCGACTATGGCTACACCTTC. Residues: CASSLVGQGVDYGYTF. Full variable domain (missing parts from reference TRBV7-2 and TRBJ1-2): GAGVSQSPSNKVTEKGKDVELRCDPISGHTALYWYRQSLGQGLEFLIYFQGNSAPDKSGLPSDRFSAERTGGSVSTLTIQRTQQEDSAVYLCASSLVGQGVDYGYTFGSGTRLTVV.

The rearrangement links TRBV7-9 to TRBJ1-4; D possibly corresponds to TRBD1 (6 bases). This CDR3 has 17 amino acids. V lost 4 bases and J 4 bases, leaving 19 bases between the germline ends. CDR1 and CDR2 (germline): SEHNR, FQNEAQ (reference sequence). The CDR3 here is CASSSRLARDNNEKLFF. The CDR3 bases are TGTGCCAGCAGCTCAAGGCTAGCCCGGGACAATAATGAAAAACTGTTTTTT.

This sequence joins TRBV6-5 and TRBJ2-3; 7 nucleotides line up with TRBD1. The CDR3 is made up of 15 amino acids. CDR1 and CDR2 (germline): MNHEY, SVGAGI. The V and J ends lost 5 bases and 3 bases, in that order; junction bases with no gene match: 8. The CDR3 reads CASSLTGTNTDTQYF. CDR3 coding DNA: TGTGCCAGCAGTCTGACAGGGACAAATACAGATACGCAGTATTTT.

Concerning this clonotype: A junction end diverges from the germline sequence, so it may reflect a read error. This chain connects TRBV7-7 to TRBJ2-7, with D perhaps matching TRBD1 (7 bases). The J call may not be correct, given that the DNA end is closer to TRBJ2-5. This CDR3 is built from 15 residues. Germline V gene lookup returns CDR1 SSHAT and CDR2 FNYEAQ (reference sequence). CDR3 loop: CASSPSGGFGGTQYF. CDR3 nucleotides: TGTGCTAGCAGCCCCTCAGGGGGGTTCGGGGGGACCCAGTACTTC.

In this sample, this clonotype turned up once. V and J are TRBV24-1 and TRBJ2-1; D possibly uses TRBD1 or TRBD2 (5 bases each). Germline V gene lookup returns CDR1 KGHDR and CDR2 SFDVKD. This CDR3 comprises 15 residues. V was shortened by 5 bases and J by 8 bases, with 18 bases between the two germline ends. The DNA for the CDR3 is TGTGCCACCAGTGGATTAGAGGGGTTTGGGGATGAGCAGTTCTTC. Amino acids: CATSGLEGFGDEQFF.

V usage is TRBV20-1 and J usage is TRBJ1-2; possible D gene TRBD1, 6 bases. CDR1 is DFQATT, CDR2 SNEGSKA, per germline (reference sequence). V was shortened by 3 bases and J by 8 bases, with 13 bases between the two germline ends. The CDR3 runs 12 residues. The chain's CDR3 is CSASSTGCGYTF. The DNA for the CDR3 is TGCAGTGCTAGTAGCACAGGGTGCGGCTACACCTTC.

The chain uses TRBV12-3 or TRBV12-4 and TRBJ2-1; possibly TRBD2 for D (5 bases). CDR3 length equals 14 residues. V lost 6 bases and J lost 7, with 16 bases in between. This chain's CDR3 is CASSFPRDMNEQFF. In DNA, the CDR3 is TGTGCCAGCAGCTTCCCGAGGGATATGAATGAGCAGTTCTTC.